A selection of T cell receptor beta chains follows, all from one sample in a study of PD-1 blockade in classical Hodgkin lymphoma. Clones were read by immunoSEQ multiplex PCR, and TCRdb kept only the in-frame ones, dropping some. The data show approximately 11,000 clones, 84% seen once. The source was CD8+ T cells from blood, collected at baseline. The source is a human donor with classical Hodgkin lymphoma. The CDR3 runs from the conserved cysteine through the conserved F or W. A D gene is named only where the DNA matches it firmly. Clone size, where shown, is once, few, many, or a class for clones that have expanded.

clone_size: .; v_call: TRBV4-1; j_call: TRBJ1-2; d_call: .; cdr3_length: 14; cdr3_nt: TGCGCCAGCAGCCAAGCCGAAGATAACTATGGCTACACCTTC; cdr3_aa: CASSQAEDNYGYTF
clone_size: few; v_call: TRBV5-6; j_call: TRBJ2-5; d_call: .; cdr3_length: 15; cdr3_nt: TGTGCCAGCAGCTTGTACATCGGGTCCCAAGAGACCCAGTACTTC; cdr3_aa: CASSLYIGSQETQYF
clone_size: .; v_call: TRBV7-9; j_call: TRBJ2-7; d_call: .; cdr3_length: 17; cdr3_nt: TGTGCCAGCAGCTTAAGTAGGGGAGTGTTGGACCAGGGCGAGCAGTACTTC; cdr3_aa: CASSLSRGVLDQGEQYF
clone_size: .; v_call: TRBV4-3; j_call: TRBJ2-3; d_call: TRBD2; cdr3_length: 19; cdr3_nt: TGCGCCAGCAGCCAAGTATGGAGCGGGAGTTTCTTTTTGCCCGATACGCAGTATTTT; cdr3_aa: CASSQVWSGSFFLPDTQYF
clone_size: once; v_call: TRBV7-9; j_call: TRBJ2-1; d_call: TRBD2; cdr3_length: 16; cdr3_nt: TGTGCCAGCAGTTTGAAGACTAGCGGGGATTACAATGAGCAGTTCTTC; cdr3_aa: CASSLKTSGDYNEQFF
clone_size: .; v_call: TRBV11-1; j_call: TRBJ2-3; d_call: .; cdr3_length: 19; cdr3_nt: TGTGCCAGCTGGGGGCCCCCCGCTCCGACTAGCCCCAGAACAGATACGCAGTATTTT; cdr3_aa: CASWGPPAPTSPRTDTQYF
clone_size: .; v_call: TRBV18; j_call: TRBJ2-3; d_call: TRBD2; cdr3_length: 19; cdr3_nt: TGTGCCAGCTCACCACGGAAGACTAGCGGGAGATCACAACCAGATACGCAGTATTTT; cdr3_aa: CASSPRKTSGRSQPDTQYF
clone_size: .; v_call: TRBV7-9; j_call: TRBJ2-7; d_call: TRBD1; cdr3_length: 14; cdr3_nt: TGTGCCAGCAGCTGGGGGGACAGGGTCTACGAGCAGTACTTC; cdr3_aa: CASSWGDRVYEQYF
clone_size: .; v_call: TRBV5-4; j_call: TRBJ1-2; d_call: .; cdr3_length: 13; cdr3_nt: TGTGCCAGCCGACGGGGGCGCCGAAATGGCTACACCTTC; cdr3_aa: CASRRGRRNGYTF
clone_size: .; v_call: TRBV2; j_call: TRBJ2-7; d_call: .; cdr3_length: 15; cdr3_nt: TGTGCCAGCAGTGAAGAATTAGGGATTCTCTACGAGCAGTACTTC; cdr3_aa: CASSEELGILYEQYF
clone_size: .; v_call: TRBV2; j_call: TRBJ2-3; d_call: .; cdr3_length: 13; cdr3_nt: TGTGCCAGTTTCTCTCGATACACAGATACGCAGTATTTT; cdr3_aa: CASFSRYTDTQYF
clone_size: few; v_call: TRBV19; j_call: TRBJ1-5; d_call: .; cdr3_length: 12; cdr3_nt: TGTGCCAGTAGGGGGCTAGAGCGGCCCCAGCATTTT; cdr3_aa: CASRGLERPQHF
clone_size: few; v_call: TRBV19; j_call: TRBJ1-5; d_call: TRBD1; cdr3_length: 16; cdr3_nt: TGTGCCAGTAGTCCAGGGACAGGGACTAACAATCAGCCCCAGCATTTT; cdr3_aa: CASSPGTGTNNQPQHF
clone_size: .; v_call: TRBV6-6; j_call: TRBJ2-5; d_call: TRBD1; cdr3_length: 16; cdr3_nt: TGTGCCAGCAGTCCCGAACTACGAACAGGGGGCGAGACCCAGTACTTC; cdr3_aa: CASSPELRTGGETQYF
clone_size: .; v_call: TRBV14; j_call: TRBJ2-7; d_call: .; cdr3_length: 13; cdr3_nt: TGTGCCAGCAGCCAAGGTTCGGGCTACGAGCAGTACTTC; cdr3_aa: CASSQGSGYEQYF
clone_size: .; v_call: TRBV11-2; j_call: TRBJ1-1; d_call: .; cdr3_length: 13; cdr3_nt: TGTGCCAGCAGCCAACAGGGTATCACTGAAGCTTTCTTT; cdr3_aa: CASSQQGITEAFF
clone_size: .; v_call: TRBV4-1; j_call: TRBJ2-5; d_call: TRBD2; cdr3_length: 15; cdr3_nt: TGCGCCAGCAGCCAAGGACTAGCGGGCAAAGAGACCCAGTACTTC; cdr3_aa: CASSQGLAGKETQYF
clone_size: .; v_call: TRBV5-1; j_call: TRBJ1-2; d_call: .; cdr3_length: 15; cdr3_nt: TGCGCCAGCAGCCCGGGCGGGGGCGCGGATTATGGCTACACCTTC; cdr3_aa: CASSPGGGADYGYTF
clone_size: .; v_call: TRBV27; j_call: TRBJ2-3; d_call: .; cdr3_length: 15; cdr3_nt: TGTGCCAGCAGTTCCCTAGCAGATAGCACAGATACGCAGTATTTT; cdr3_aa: CASSSLADSTDTQYF
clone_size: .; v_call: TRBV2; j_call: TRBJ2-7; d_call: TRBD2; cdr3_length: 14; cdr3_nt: TGTGCCAGCAGTGCCCTAGCGGGAGGTGGCGAGCAGTACTTC; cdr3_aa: CASSALAGGGEQYF
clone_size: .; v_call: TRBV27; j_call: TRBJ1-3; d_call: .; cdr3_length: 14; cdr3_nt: TGTGCCAGCAGGTCCGGGGTTCCTGGAAACACCATATATTTT; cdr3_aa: CASRSGVPGNTIYF
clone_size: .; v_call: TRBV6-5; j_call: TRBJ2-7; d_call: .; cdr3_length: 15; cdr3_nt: TGTGCCAGCACCGACTCTTACCTAGGAGGGCCGGAGCAGTACTTC; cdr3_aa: CASTDSYLGGPEQYF
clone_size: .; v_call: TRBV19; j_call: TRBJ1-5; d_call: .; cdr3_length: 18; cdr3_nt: TGTGCCAGTAGGGGACCAAACACCACCCCCTATAGCAATCAGCCCCAGCATTTT; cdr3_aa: CASRGPNTTPYSNQPQHF
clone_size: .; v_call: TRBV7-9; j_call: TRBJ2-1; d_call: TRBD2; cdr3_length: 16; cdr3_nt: TGTGCCAGCAGCTTAGCGCGAGCGGGAGGGCGGAATGAGCAGTTCTTC; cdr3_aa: CASSLARAGGRNEQFF
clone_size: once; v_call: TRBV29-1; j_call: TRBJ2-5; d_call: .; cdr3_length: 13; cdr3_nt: TGCAGCGCCAGGACAGTTTTTCAAGAGACCCAGTACTTC; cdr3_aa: CSARTVFQETQYF
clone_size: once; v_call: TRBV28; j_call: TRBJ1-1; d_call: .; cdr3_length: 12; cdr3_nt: TGTGCCAGCAGTTTAGAGAACACTGAAGCTTTCTTT; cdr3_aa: CASSLENTEAFF
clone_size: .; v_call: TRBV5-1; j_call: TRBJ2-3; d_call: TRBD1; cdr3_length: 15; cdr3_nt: TGCGCCAGCAGCACGGGACAGGGACTCCCGGATACGCAGTATTTT; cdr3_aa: CASSTGQGLPDTQYF
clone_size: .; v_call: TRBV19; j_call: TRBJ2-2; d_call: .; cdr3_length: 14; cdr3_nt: TGTGCCAGTAGTGGTGGAGGGGGCACCGGGGAGCTGTTTTTT; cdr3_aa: CASSGGGGTGELFF
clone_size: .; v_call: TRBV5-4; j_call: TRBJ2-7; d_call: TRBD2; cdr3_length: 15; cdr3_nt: TGTGCCAGCAGCTTCACACTAGCGGGAGGAGGGGAGCAGTACTTC; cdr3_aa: CASSFTLAGGGEQYF
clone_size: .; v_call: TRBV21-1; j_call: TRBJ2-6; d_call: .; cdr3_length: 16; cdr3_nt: TGTGCCAGCACCTACGGACGGCCCTCTGGGGCCAACGTCCTGACTTTC; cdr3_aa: CASTYGRPSGANVLTF
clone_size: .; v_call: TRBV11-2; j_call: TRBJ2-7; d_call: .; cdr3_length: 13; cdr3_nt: TGTGCCAGCAGTTCAGGGCGGCCCTACGAGCAGTACTTC; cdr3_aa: CASSSGRPYEQYF
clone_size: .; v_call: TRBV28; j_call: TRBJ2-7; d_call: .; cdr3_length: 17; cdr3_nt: TGTGCCAGCAGTCTGACACAACTCTCATACGGATTATACGAGCAGTACTTC; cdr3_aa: CASSLTQLSYGLYEQYF
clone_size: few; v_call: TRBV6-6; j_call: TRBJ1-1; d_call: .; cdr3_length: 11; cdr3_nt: TGTGCCAGCATGAAGAAGACTGAAGCTTTCTTT; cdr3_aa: CASMKKTEAFF
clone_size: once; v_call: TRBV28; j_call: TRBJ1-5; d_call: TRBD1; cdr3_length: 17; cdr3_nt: TGTGCCAGCAGTTTACGTGACAGGGACGCTAATCATCAGCCCCAGCATTTT; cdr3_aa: CASSLRDRDANHQPQHF
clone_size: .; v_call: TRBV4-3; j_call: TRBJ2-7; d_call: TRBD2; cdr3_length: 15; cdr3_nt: TGCGCCAGCAGCCAGGCTAGCGGGAGCTCCTACGAGCAGTACTTC; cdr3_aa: CASSQASGSSYEQYF
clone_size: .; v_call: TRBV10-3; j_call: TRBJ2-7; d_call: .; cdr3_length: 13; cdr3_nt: TGTGCCATCAGTCTTGACGGTTCCTACGAGCAGTACTTC; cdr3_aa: CAISLDGSYEQYF
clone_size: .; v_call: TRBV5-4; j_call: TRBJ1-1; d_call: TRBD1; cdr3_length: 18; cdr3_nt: TGTGCCAGCAGCTTTCCGGGACAGCTCGAAACCTTGAACACTGAAGCTTTCTTT; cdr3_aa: CASSFPGQLETLNTEAFF
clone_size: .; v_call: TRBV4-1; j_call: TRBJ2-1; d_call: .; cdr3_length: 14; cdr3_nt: TGCGCCAGCAGCTCCCGCTCCACTTACAATGAGCAGTTCTTC; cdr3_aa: CASSSRSTYNEQFF
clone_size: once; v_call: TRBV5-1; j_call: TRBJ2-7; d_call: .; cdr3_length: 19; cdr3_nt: TGCGCCAGCAGCCTCAAGGGGGAGGGCCGACATCTGAGCTCCTACGAGCAGTACTTC; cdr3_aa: CASSLKGEGRHLSSYEQYF
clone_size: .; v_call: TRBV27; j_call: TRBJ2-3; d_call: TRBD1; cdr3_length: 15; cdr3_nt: TGTGCCAGCAGTTCGGGACAGGGTCGCACAGATACGCAGTATTTT; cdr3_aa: CASSSGQGRTDTQYF
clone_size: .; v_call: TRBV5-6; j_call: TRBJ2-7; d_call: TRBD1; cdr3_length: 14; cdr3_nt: TGTGCCAGCAGCTCCTGGACAGGGAACTACGAGCAGTACTTC; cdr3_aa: CASSSWTGNYEQYF
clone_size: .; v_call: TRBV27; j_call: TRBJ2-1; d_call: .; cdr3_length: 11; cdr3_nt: TGTGCCAGCAGTAATTACAATGAGCAGTTCTTC; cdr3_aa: CASSNYNEQFF
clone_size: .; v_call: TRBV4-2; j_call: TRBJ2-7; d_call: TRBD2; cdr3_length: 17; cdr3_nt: TGTGCCAGCAGCCAGGAGCCTAGCGGGGGGCTCTCCTACGAGCAGTACTTC; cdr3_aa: CASSQEPSGGLSYEQYF